The subject of this entry is one T cell receptor (beta chain). Its antigen is as yet unknown. This specimen belongs to a study of shared clonotypes between healthy human individuals. Study information: Per donor, three plates held CD4 naive cells, three held CD4 memory, two held CD8 naive and one held CD8 memory.

Assay used: immunoSEQ multiplex PCR; TCRdb lists only in-frame clones, some missing. The data show 2,500,000 or so clones, around 94% seen once. Overall study results and limits: With several donors compared, 5% to 5.5% of naive CD4 clonotypes were shared.

The sequencing sample was made of naive CD4+ T cells sorted from blood. Subset here: CD45RA+ positively selected. This TCR came from a man aged 18 to 30 in good health.

CDR3 residues: CASGPARLAGEMAKNIQYF. The CDR3 DNA is TGTGCCAGTGGCCCGGCGAGGCTAGCGGGGGAGATGGCCAAAAACATTCAGTACTTC. The gene calls are TRBV19 and TRBJ2-4; 10 positions match TRBD2. Germline V gene sequence: CDR1 LNHDA, CDR2 SQIVND (reference sequence). There are 19 residues in the CDR3. Trimming took 8 bases from V and 1 from J; bases not matched to a gene: 17.